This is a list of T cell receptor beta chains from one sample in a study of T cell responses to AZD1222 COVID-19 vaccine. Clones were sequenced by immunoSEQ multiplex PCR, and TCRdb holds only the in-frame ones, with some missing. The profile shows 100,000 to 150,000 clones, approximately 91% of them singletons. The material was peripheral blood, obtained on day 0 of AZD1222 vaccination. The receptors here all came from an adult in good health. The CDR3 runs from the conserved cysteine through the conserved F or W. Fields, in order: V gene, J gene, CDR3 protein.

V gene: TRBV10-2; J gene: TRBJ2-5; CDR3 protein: CARTPGLAGVKKETQYF
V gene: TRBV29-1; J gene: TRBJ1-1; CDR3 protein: CSVGRDRGNTEAFF
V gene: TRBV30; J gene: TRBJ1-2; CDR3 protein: CAWSAQVSGYTF
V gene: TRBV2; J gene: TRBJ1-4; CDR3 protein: CASSAQGGSNEKLFF
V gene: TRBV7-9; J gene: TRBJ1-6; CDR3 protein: CASSDHSSTGISSPLHF
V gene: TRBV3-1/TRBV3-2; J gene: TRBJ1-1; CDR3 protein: CASSQEGAGQAFF
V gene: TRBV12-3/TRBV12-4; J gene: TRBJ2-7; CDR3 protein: CASRFTGINEQYF
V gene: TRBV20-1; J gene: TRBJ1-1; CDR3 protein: CSARDRGEAFF
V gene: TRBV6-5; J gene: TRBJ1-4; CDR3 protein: CASSSGTAAGNEKLFF
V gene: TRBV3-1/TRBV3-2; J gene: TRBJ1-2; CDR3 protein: CASSQALRPGCTF
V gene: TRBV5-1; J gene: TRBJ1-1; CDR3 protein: CASRSLTANTEAFF
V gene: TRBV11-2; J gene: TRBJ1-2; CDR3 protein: CASTLQGTHGYTF
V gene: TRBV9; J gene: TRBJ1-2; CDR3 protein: CASSPRRDRGAYGYTF
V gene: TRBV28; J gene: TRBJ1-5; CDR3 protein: CASTHDSSHQPQHF
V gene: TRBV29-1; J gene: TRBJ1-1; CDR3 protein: CSVGGATNTEAFF
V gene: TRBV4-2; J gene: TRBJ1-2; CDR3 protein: CASSLDRGDGYTF
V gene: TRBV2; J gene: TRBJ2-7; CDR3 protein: CATQQGSATYEQYF
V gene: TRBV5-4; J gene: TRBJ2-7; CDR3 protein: CASSLVGYEQYF
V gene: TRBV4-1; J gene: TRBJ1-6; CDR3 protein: CASSQDNRAMRHSPLHF
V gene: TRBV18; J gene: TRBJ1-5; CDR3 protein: CASSRPQHF
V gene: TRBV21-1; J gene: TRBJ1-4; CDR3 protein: CASSTIPSGAREKLFF
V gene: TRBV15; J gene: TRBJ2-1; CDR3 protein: CATSRGTGDNEQFF
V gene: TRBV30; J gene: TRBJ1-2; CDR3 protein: CAWSSPSYPSRGYTF
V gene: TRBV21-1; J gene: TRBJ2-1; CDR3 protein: CASILGSFYNEQFF
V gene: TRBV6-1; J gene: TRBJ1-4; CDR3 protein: CASSEALWGRPGEKLFF
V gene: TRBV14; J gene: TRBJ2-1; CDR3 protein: CASSQIIPHSSSYNEQFF
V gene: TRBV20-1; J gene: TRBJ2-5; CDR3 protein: CSASSSGTQYF
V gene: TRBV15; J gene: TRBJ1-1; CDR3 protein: CATSRAGGANTEAFF
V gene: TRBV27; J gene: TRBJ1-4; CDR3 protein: CASSPRGTNEKLFF
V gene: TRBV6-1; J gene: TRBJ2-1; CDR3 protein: CASSDMTSGANEQFF
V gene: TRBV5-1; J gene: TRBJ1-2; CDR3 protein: CASSSAGLEGYTF
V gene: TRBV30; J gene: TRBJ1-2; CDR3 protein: CAWSYGVGYGYTF
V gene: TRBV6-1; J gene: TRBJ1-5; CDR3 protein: CASSEDGTGGAGQPQHF
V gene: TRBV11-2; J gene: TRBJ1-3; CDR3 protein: CASSLVVAGGNTIYF
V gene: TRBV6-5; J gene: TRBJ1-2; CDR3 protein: CASSYTGPYGYTF
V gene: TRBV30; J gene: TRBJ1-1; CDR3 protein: CAWSEKGKITEAFF
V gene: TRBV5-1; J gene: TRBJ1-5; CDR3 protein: CASSLTGDINQPQHF
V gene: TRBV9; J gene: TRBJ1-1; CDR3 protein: CASSVDSLVYEAFF
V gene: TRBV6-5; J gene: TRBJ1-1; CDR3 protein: CASNVGIEAFF
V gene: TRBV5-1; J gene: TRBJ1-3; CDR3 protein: CASSLGTGSGGNTIYF
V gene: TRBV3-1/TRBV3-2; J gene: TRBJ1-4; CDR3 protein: CASSQRTGKGEKLFF
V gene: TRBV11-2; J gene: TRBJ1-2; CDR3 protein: CASSLPGGDGYTF
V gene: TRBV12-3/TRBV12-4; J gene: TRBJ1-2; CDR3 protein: CATLLNYGYTF
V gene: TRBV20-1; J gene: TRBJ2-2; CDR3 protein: CSAKNTGELFF
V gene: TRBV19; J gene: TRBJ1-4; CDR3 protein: CASSALFGTGTRLFF
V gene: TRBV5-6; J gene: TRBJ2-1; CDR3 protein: CASSLAAGGYNEQFF
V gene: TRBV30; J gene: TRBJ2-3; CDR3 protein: CAWSTRRDTQYF
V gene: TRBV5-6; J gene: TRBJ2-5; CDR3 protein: CASSVRGTQYF